This T cell receptor beta chain comes out of a study of vaccination effects on CD4 cells after COVID-19. Concerning this clone: The antigen is unknown.

Antigen-specific CD4+ T cells expanded by the ViraFEST assay with viral peptide pools were then sequenced. Culture proceeded for approximately nine days, and CD4+ T cells were then isolated. PCR showed that the person got SARS-CoV-2 infection at some point between March and December 2020. Profiled with immunoSEQ multiplex PCR; TCRdb holds only in-frame clones, not every one. The table shows more than 15,000 clones, with 60% to 80% occurring only once. This receptor was obtained from a human donor who had a prior SARS-CoV-2 infection. Sample: CD4+ T cells from PBMCs cultured with SARS-CoV-2 spike peptides, taken before COVID-19 vaccination.

Here the CDR3 reads CSATRLAEQYF. CDR3 bases: TGCAGTGCTACCCGCCTGGCCGAGCAGTACTTC. The chain couples TRBV20-1 to TRBJ2-7, with D unresolved. The V gene lost 4 bases and the J gene lost 6 bases, with 10 bases spanning the gap. The CDR3 extends over 11 amino acids. Per the germline V gene, CDR1 is DFQATT and CDR2 is SNEGSKA (reference sequence).